Each of the 2 T cell receptor beta chains below was sequenced from the same sample in a study of cytomegalovirus exposure and HLA in healthy donors. PCR used 60 Vbeta primers and 13 Jbeta primers. Assay used: immunoSEQ multiplex PCR; TCRdb lists only in-frame clones, some missing. The data show about 130,000 clones, with over 70% seen just once and about 1.7% held by the top ten. Sequenced input: PBMCs. The receptors here all came from a woman in her 40s in good health and CMV-seronegative.

J is TRBJ2-5 and V is TRBV7-2, with TRBD1 identical over 7 bases. V was pared by 0 bases and J by 1 base, with 11 bases of the junction left unmatched. The CDR3 totals 18 residues. Germline values: CDR1 SGHTA, CDR2 FQGNSA. DNA for the CDR3: TGTGCCAGCAGCTTAGCTATCCGGGACAGTCTTCTCCAAGAGACCCAGTACTTC. Amino acids: CASSLAIRDSLLQETQYF.

The chain employs TRBV7-6 and TRBJ1-4; D not certain. Germline loops: CDR1 SGHVS, CDR2 FNYEAQ. CDR3 length: 15 residues. V gave up 5 bases and J gave up 7 bases, with 17 bases separating them. CDR3 nucleotide sequence: TGTGCCAGCAGCGCCAACACGCATGCCCCTGAAAAACTGTTTTTT. Translating gives CASSANTHAPEKLFF.